This T cell receptor (beta chain) was found in a study of shared clonotypes between healthy human individuals. General observations from the study: On the whole, naive subsets had larger estimated richness than memory subsets had. Between a handful of donors, naive CD4 clonotypes were shared at a level of about 5%. Expectations were that clonotype sharing among donors would be affected by sequencing depth.

Naive CD8 cells lacked CD45RO, underwent positive selection for CCR7 and left out terminally differentiated effector memory CD45RA+ cells. The CDR3 runs 14 residues. V was trimmed by 5 bases and J by 5 bases, leaving 12 bases between them. Per the germline V gene, CDR1 is SEHNR and CDR2 is FQNEAQ (reference sequence). To note about this clone: What it binds is not known.

The assay was immunoSEQ multiplex PCR, and TCRdb's table has in-frame clones only and misses some. The sample includes approximately 590,000 clones, roughly 96% of them seen just once. This sequence joins TRBV7-9 and TRBJ1-4, with D possibly being TRBD1 (6 bases). The sample taken for sequencing was naive CD8+ T cells sorted from blood. This receptor was identified in a woman between 25 and 40 years old in good health. CDR3 sequence reads: CASSRGPLNEKLFF. Written as DNA, the CDR3 is TGTGCCAGCAGCCGGGGGCCCTTAAATGAAAAACTGTTTTTT. Looking up the rest from reference TRBV7-9 and TRBJ1-4 gives the full variable domain: DTGVSQNPRHKITKRGQNVTFRCDPISEHNRLYWYRQTLGQGPEFLTYFQNEAQLEKSRLLSDRFSAERPKGSFSTLEIQRTEQGDSAMYLCASSRGPLNEKLFFGSGTQLSVL.